Presented here are 18 T cell receptor beta chains from one specimen sequenced in a study of identical twins. From the 5' RACE reads, TCRdb called clonotypes with MiXCR, one entry per CDR3 protein. The sample lists roughly 1.6 million distinct CDR3 sequences, about 32% seen once, with roughly 0.3% in the top ten. The sample taken for sequencing was cord blood. All receptors derive from a newborn girl in good health.

This clonotype occurred many times. This rearrangement joins TRBV25-1 to TRBJ2-3; D is unresolved. Trimming left V 4 bases short and J 0 bases short, with 5 bases between. The CDR3 has 13 amino acids. Germline-derived CDR1 and CDR2 are MGHDK and SYGVNS. The CDR3 nucleotides are TGTGCCAGCAGTGTCTTTAGCACAGATACGCAGTATTTT. Translation gives CASSVFSTDTQYF.

This clonotype was seen more than once but under ten times. The chain uses TRBV4-1 and TRBJ2-7; 12 positions agree with TRBD2. Germline V CDR1 and CDR2: MGHRA, YSYEKL. The J segment lost 5 bases and the V segment lost 1 base, leaving 3 bases of the junction unmatched. CDR3 length: 15 amino acids. CDR3 region: CASSQVTSGGHEQYF. DNA of the CDR3: TGCGCCAGCAGCCAAGTGACTAGCGGGGGACACGAGCAGTACTTC.

A few counts support this clonotype. V usage is TRBV7-2 and J usage is TRBJ2-1; D is possibly TRBD2 (5 bases). This CDR3 contains 17 residues. CDR1 is SGHTA, CDR2 FQGNSA, per germline. Trimming stripped 5 bases from V and 1 base from J, with 18 bases between. The CDR3 sequence: CASSPYSWSGSYNEQFF. The CDR3 DNA reads TGTGCCAGCAGCCCCTATTCTTGGAGCGGATCCTACAATGAGCAGTTCTTC.

The chain links TRBV5-1 to TRBJ2-1; tentatively, D is TRBD2 (5 bases). V lost 7 bases and J 2 bases, leaving 16 bases between the germline ends. The CDR3 extends over 15 amino acids. CDR1 is SGHRS, CDR2 YFSETQ, per germline. The CDR3 is CASRQGSYTYNEQFF. In DNA, the CDR3 is TGCGCCAGCCGCCAAGGGAGTTATACCTACAATGAGCAGTTCTTC. Full variable domain (rest looked up from reference TRBV5-1 and TRBJ2-1): KAGVTQTPRYLIKTRGQQVTLSCSPISGHRSVSWYQQTPGQGLQFLFEYFSETQRNKGNFPGRFSGRQFSNSRSEMNVSTLELGDSALYLCASRQGSYTYNEQFFGPGTRLTVL.

This clonotype occurred a few times. V gene TRBV7-8 combines with J gene TRBJ2-7; D not certain. The V gene lost 4 bases and the J gene lost 3 bases, with 13 bases spanning the gap. This CDR3 region has 14 residues. The germline V gene encodes CDR1 SGHVS and CDR2 FQNEAQ. CDR3 coding DNA: TGTGCCAGCAGCTCTTACCTGCCGGGCTACGAGCAGTACTTC. Protein product: CASSSYLPGYEQYF. The full variable domain, completed using reference TRBV7-8 and TRBJ2-7, is GAGVSQSPRYKVAKRGQDVALRCDPISGHVSLFWYQQALGQGPEFLTYFQNEAQLDKSGLPSDRFFAERPEGSVSTLKIQRTQQEDSAVYLCASSSYLPGYEQYFGPGTRLTVT.

This clonotype was picked up many times. The chain recombines TRBV7-2 with TRBJ2-7; D not resolved. Between the trimmed V and J ends, which lost 0 bases and 6 bases, there was a span of 6 bases. Germline values: CDR1 SGHTA, CDR2 FQGNSA. This CDR3 contains 12 residues. The CDR3 DNA is TGTGCCAGCAGCTTAGCTTCCCGCGAGCAGTACTTC. Its translation: CASSLASREQYF. Looking up the rest from reference TRBV7-2 and TRBJ2-7 gives the full variable domain: GAGVSQSPSNKVTEKGKDVELRCDPISGHTALYWYRQSLGQGLEFLIYFQGNSAPDKSGLPSDRFSAERTGGSVSTLTIQRTQQEDSAVYLCASSLASREQYFGPGTRLTVT.

This rearrangement joins TRBV4-1 to TRBJ2-3; TRBD2 matches at 7 bases. V shed 4 bases and J 1 base; nucleotides not matched to a gene: 5. The CDR3 covers 15 residues. Germline V gene data show CDR1 as MGHRA and CDR2 as YSYEKL. The CDR3 DNA is TGCGCCAGCAGCCGCTTGACTAGCCGCACAGATACGCAGTATTTT. Its translation: CASSRLTSRTDTQYF.

This clonotype was seen a few times. The V gene is TRBV6-2 or TRBV6-3, the J gene TRBJ2-3; D tentatively reads TRBD1 or TRBD2 (6 bases each). The germline V gene encodes CDR1 MNHEY and CDR2 SVGEGT. The CDR3 is made up of 16 amino acids. The ends were cut back, 5 bases at V and 3 bases at J, with 18 bases in the middle. The CDR3 bases are TGTGCCAGCAGTAAAGGGGGGATTTGGAGAACAGATACGCAGTATTTT. Encoded protein: CASSKGGIWRTDTQYF.

The V and J genes are TRBV6-6 and TRBJ1-6; 7 bases line up with TRBD1. Losses at the gene ends were 6 bases for V and 0 bases for J; bases not matched to a gene: 8. CDR1 MNHNY and CDR2 SVGAGI come from the germline V gene (reference sequence). CDR3 length: 17 amino acids. CDR3 loop: CASSRTGPASYNSPLHF. CDR3 bases: TGTGCCAGCAGCAGGACAGGTCCGGCCTCCTATAATTCACCCCTCCACTTT.

As regards this clonotype: Sequence at one end of the junction differs from germline and may be a read error. The V gene is TRBV4-2, the J gene TRBJ2-1, with 7 bases matching TRBD2. Per the germline V gene, CDR1 is LGHNA and CDR2 is YNFKEQ. The CDR3 is 16 residues long. CDR3 sequence (DNA): TGTGCCAGCAGCCAAGTTGGCGGGAGCTCCTACATTGAGCAGTTCTTC. Its translation is CASSQVGGSSYIEQFF.

As to this clonotype: The junction does not match germline at one end; this may be a read error. This rearrangement joins TRBV28 to TRBJ1-4; D gene uncertain. CDR3 length equals 8 residues. Germline V gives CDR1 MDHEN, CDR2 SYDVKM. DNA of the CDR3: TGCGGGCGCGAAAAACTGTTTTTT. Its translation: CGREKLFF.

This clonotype was counted a few times. The CDR3 region has the DNA TGTGCCAGCAGCTCAGAAACCTCGACCGGGACTAGCGGGAGGTCGAGGCAGTACTTC. This gives the protein CASSSETSTGTSGRSRQYF. The gene calls are TRBV9 and TRBJ2-7, with TRBD2 identical over 15 bases. From germline, CDR1 is SGDLS and CDR2 YYNGEE. The CDR3 totals 19 residues. The ends lost 4 bases at V and 9 bases at J; junction bases unmatched: 20.

CDR3 sequence: CSVDREPSYEQYF. The CDR3 region has the DNA TGCAGCGTTGACAGGGAGCCTTCCTACGAGCAGTACTTC. V usage is TRBV29-1 and J usage is TRBJ2-7; perhaps D is TRBD1 or TRBD2 (5 bases each). Trimming removed 3 bases from V and 1 base from J, with 10 bases in between. Germline CDR1 reads SQVTM; CDR2 reads ANQGSEA. This CDR3 region has 13 residues.

This clonotype was recorded a few times. The rearrangement joins TRBV5-1 to TRBJ2-1, with no clear D. The germline V gene has CDR1 SGHRS and CDR2 YFSETQ. The CDR3 sequence is 15 residues long. The V end was cut by 0 bases, the J end by 6 bases, with 13 bases between. CDR3 bases: TGCGCCAGCAGCTTGGGGACCCAGTCGGTCAATGAGCAGTTCTTC. Protein sequence: CASSLGTQSVNEQFF.

This clonotype was seen only a few times. The V and J genes are TRBV20-1 and TRBJ2-4, with 7 bases identical to TRBD2. After removal of 3 bases from V and 3 bases from J, the junction contained 5 bases not matched to a gene. CDR1 is DFQATT and CDR2 is SNEGSKA in the germline V gene (reference sequence). The CDR3 totals 14 residues. The CDR3 DNA sequence: TGCAGTGCTAGTCTCGCGGGGGTCAAAAACATTCAGTACTTC. Protein: CSASLAGVKNIQYF.

This clonotype was counted once. V is TRBV27 and J is TRBJ2-4; 8 positions match TRBD2. Germline V gene lookup returns CDR1 MNHEY and CDR2 SMNVEV (reference sequence). V lost 2 bases and J lost 13; bases outside the gene matches: 19. This CDR3 has 17 residues. DNA for the CDR3: TGTGCCAGCAGTTTAAACGGGGGGACTAGACTGGGAGGGGAGCAGTACTTC. This translates into CASSLNGGTRLGGEQYF.

This clonotype has only a few counts. The chain carries TRBV28 and TRBJ2-3; tentatively, D is TRBD1 (6 bases). CDR1 is MDHEN and CDR2 is SYDVKM in the germline V gene. V lost 6 bases and J 11 bases, leaving 15 bases between the germline ends. The CDR3 has 12 residues. This CDR3 is CASRRNREKQYF. CDR3 in DNA: TGTGCCAGCAGGCGTAACAGGGAGAAGCAGTATTTT. Filled out from reference TRBV28 and TRBJ2-3, the complete variable domain reads DVKVTQSSRYLVKRTGEKVFLECVQDMDHENMFWYRQDPGLGLRLIYFSYDVKMKEKGDIPEGYSVSREKKERFSLILESASTNQTSMYLCASRRNREKQYFGPGTRLTVL.

This clonotype has a count of ten or more. The V call is TRBV28, the J call TRBJ2-7, with 9 nucleotides matching TRBD1. V shed 3 bases, J shed 1 base, and the junction held 4 bases outside the gene matches. Germline CDR1 and CDR2: MDHEN and SYDVKM. CDR3 length equals 15 residues. The CDR3 DNA sequence: TGTGCCAGCAGTTTGCCGGGACAGGGTTCCTACGAGCAGTACTTC. It translates to CASSLPGQGSYEQYF.